This T cell receptor beta chain was identified during a study of T cell changes during pregnancy in multiple sclerosis. The CDR3 sequence is 13 residues long. V lost 1 base, J lost 7 bases, and 7 bases lay in between. CDR1 is MDHEN, CDR2 SYDVKM, per germline. TCRdb's table, derived via immunoSEQ multiplex PCR, lists solely in-frame clones and lacks some. The sample yields about 29,000 clones, around nine tenths seen once. This sequence joins TRBV28 and TRBJ1-4; D is perhaps TRBD1 (6 bases). The sample was CD8+ T cells from peripheral blood mononuclear cells, taken before pregnancy. This clonotype was obtained from a female donor with multiple sclerosis, enrolled in a pregnancy study. CDR3 sequence (DNA): TGTGCCAGCAGTTTATTACAGGGTGAAAAACTGTTTTTT. Protein: CASSLLQGEKLFF.